One TCR beta chain is described in this entry. The data are from a study of blood T cell repertoires in COVID-19. Study in general: COVID-19 samples, acute and convalescent, were from the United States, Italy and Spain.

The germline V and J ends were trimmed by 5 bases and 0 bases, with 12 bases remaining between them. Germline CDR1 reads SGHNT; CDR2 reads YENEEA. CDR3 length equals 15 residues. The assay was immunoSEQ multiplex PCR, and TCRdb's table has in-frame clones only and misses some. The profile shows about 230,000 clones, over 75% of them singletons. The sequenced sample was peripheral blood. The source is a woman older than 75 with acute or convalescent COVID-19. This chain connects TRBV11-3 to TRBJ2-3; D not resolved. The CDR3 here is CASSIRGLSTDTQYF. Written as DNA, the CDR3 is TGTGCCAGCAGCATACGCGGCTTAAGCACAGATACGCAGTATTTT. Using reference TRBV11-3 and TRBJ2-3 for the parts outside the CDR3, the full variable domain is EAGVVQSPRYKIIEKKQPVAFWCNPISGHNTLYWYLQNLGQGPELLIRYENEEAVDDSQLPKDRFSAERLKGVDSTLKIQPAELGDSAVYLCASSIRGLSTDTQYFGPGTRLTVL.